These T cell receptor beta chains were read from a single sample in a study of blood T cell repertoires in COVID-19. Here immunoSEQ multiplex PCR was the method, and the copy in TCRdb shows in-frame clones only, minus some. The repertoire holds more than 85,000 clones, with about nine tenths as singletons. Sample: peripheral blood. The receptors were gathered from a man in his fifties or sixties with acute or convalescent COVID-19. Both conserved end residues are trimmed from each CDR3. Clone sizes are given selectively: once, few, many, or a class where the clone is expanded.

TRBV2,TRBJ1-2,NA,ASTKGQGFART
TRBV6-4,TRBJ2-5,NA,ASRDTKGSGTAIQETQY
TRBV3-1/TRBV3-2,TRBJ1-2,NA,ASSQQQGSYGYT
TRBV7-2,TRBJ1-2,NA,ASSSRGSGQGANYGYT
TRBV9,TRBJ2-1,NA,ANKQGLAEYNEQF
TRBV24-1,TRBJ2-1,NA,ATSDAGQDLGNEQF
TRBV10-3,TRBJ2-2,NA,AIRPRTGTSGELF
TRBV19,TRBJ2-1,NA,ASGSASYNEQF
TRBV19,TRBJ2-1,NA,ASSIGGSGQPYNEQF
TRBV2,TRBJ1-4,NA,ASTGSPGKLF
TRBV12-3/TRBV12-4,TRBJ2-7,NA,ASSLADEQY
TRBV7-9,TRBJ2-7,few,ASSLEFHEQY
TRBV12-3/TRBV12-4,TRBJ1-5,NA,ASSFGSNQPQH
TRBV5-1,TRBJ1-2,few,ASSPQNGQGAGGYT
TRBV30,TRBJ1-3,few,AWSAVSGNTIY
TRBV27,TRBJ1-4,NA,ASQPLATDEKLF
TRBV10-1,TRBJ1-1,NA,ASSAGGANTEAF
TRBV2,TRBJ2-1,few,ASRRTSGSAYNEQF
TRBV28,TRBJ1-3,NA,ASSTPGVAGNTIY
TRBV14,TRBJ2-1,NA,ASSQEAVSSYNEQF
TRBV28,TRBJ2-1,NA,ASSPSGRGGPYNEQF
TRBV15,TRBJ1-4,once,ATGPDRVLGKLF
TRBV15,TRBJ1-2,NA,ATSREGTGALLERGYT
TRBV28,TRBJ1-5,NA,ASSFEGRNQPQH
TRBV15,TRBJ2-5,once,ATSPLRGHQETQY
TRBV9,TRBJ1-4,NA,ASSVDISNEKLF
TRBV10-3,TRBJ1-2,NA,AISESRESYT
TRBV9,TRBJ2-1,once,ASNSGDNEQF
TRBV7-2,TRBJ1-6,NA,ASSSPLPRNSPLH
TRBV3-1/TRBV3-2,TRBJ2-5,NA,ASSHGGTSGKRGGETQY
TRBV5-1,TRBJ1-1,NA,ASRTQGAGQTEAF
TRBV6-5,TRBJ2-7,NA,ASSRGARDEQY
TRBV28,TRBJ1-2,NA,ASSSGTGFFYGYT
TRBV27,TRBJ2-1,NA,ASSFFPPSGLTGAYNEQF
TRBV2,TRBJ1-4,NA,ASRVVKGVEKLF
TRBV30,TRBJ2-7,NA,AWRFRGNEQY
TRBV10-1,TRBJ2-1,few,ASSDRASGGNYNEQF
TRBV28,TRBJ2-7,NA,ASSMQGGGQGTYEQY
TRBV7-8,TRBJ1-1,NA,ASSFDRGRTEAF
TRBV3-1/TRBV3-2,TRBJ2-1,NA,ASSQRWAGSSYNEQF
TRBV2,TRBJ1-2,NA,ASSHRGVNYGYT
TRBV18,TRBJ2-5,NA,ASSSRADRAETQY
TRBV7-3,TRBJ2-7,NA,ASSRDREGEQY
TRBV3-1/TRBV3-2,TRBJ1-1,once,ASSQAPGQGFEAF
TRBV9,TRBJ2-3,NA,ASSFSGTSTDTQY
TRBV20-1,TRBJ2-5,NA,SVQAAETQY
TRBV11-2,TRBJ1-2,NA,ASSATGGEGYT
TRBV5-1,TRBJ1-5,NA,ASSPGQERNISNQPQH
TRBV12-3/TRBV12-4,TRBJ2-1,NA,AGARARNEQF
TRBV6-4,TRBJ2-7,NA,ASSPAGTPTYEQY
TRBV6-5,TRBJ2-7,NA,ASSYIYGEQY
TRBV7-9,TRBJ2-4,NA,ASTGTEPKNIQY
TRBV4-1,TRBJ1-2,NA,ASSPGTAANYGYT
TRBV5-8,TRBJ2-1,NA,ASITGGPGNEQF
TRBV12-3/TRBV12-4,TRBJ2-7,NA,ASSFLGSEQY
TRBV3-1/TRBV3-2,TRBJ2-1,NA,ASSLKAGVEF
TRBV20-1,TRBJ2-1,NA,SASTGGREQF
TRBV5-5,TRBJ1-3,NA,ASSRTGTLLSGNTIY
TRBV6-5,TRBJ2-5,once,ASSTPSGTQETQY
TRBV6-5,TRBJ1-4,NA,ASRTGDANEKLF